These 3 T cell receptor beta chains originate from one sample sequenced in a study of T cells in women clearing cervical HPV infection. The repertoire was sequenced with immunoSEQ multiplex PCR; TCRdb's copy has only in-frame clones and lacks some. In total, the table holds about 40,000 clones. The sample consisted of blood buffy coat. The receptors were sampled from a woman between 18 and 70 years old with a cervical HPV16 infection that either progressed to CIN3+ or cleared (not recorded which).

With regard to this clone: Coverage ceases 3 residues before the CDR3 finishes, and the germline J gene fills in the end. The V and J genes are TRBV19 and TRBJ2-5; D might be TRBD1 or TRBD2, each matching 5 bases. Germline assignment: CDR1 LNHDA and CDR2 SQIVND (reference sequence). The CDR3 runs 14 residues. V shed 3 bases and J shed 1 base, with 9 bases lying between them. CDR3 DNA (partial): TGTGCCAGTAGTATGAAGAGGGGCCAAGAGACC. Translating it yields CASSMKRGQET. The whole CDR3 sequence is CASSMKRGQETQYF.

The part of the CDR3 DNA that was read is TGTGCCAGCAGTGAACTTGGGTTGCAGGGTGAAAAA. Its translation: CASSELGLQGEK. The whole CDR3 sequence reads CASSELGLQGEKLFF. J is TRBJ1-4 and V is TRBV6-1, with a possible D match to TRBD1 (5 bases). The read terminates 3 residues ahead of where the CDR3 ends, so the germline J gene completes it. Trimming removed 2 bases at V and 7 bases at J, with 14 bases between. CDR1 and CDR2 from the germline V gene are MNHNS and SASEGT. The CDR3 is made up of 15 amino acids.

About this clone itself: The read comes to an end 3 residues before the CDR3 does, leaving the germline J gene to fill in the end. The V call is TRBV5-1, the J call TRBJ1-3; D is perhaps TRBD1 (6 bases). Looked up from germline, CDR1 is SGHRS and CDR2 is YFSETQ. This CDR3 region has 15 residues. Trimming shortened V by 0 bases and J by 4 bases, and 11 bases separated the two germline ends. The CDR3 here is CASSLAGGDGNTIYF. The sequenced CDR3 bases are TGCGCCAGCAGCTTGGCGGGGGGCGACGGAAACACC.